The 11 T cell receptor beta chains given below trace back to one sample, sequenced in a study of T cells after yellow fever vaccination. TCRdb used MiXCR to reprocess the 5' RACE reads, holding one entry per CDR3 protein. This sample has more than 95,000 distinct CDR3 sequences, with more than 7.5% found just once. Sequenced here: CD8+ T cells sorted from PBMCs, sampled on the day of the yellow fever booster vaccination. Source of these receptors: a man aged 18 to 29 who received the YFV17D yellow fever vaccine.

This clonotype was observed at least ten times. The chain is built from TRBV27 and TRBJ2-5; D is unresolved. The CDR3 covers 12 residues. V lost 3 bases, J lost 5 bases, and 7 bases lay in between. In germline, CDR1 is MNHEY, CDR2 SMNVEV (reference sequence). The CDR3 sequence: CASSFDYETQYF. In DNA, the CDR3 is TGTGCCAGCAGTTTCGATTATGAGACCCAGTACTTC.

This clonotype has a handful of counts. This chain joins TRBV5-4 and TRBJ2-3, with D perhaps matching TRBD1 or TRBD2 (6 bases each). The germline V gene has CDR1 SGHNT and CDR2 YYREEE (reference sequence). V was shortened by 4 bases and J by 1 base, with 13 bases between the two germline ends. There are 15 residues in the CDR3. The CDR3 region is CASSGGTYRTDTQYF. CDR3 DNA: TGTGCCAGCAGCGGGGGGACATACCGCACAGATACGCAGTATTTT.

V is TRBV2 and J is TRBJ2-7, with D possibly matching TRBD2 (5 bases). Per germline, CDR1 SNHLY and CDR2 FYNNEI. V was trimmed by 0 bases and J by 4 bases, leaving 13 bases between them. The CDR3 extends over 15 amino acids. CDR3 nucleotide sequence: TGTGCCAGCAGTGAAGCGCCCGCCGGAGGATACGAGCAGTACGTC. Protein product: CASSEAPAGGYEQYV.

This clonotype has just a few counts. The rearrangement uses TRBV7-9 and TRBJ1-6; D is uncertain. The CDR3 sequence is 14 residues long. The germline V gene encodes CDR1 SEHNR and CDR2 FQNEAQ (reference sequence). V was clipped by 5 bases and J by 9 bases, with 14 bases between them. The CDR3 DNA reads TGTGCCAGCAGCCACGACCAAGATGGTTCACCCCTCCACTTT. Translating it yields CASSHDQDGSPLHF.

This clonotype was seen a handful of times. The V call is TRBV7-9, the J call TRBJ1-2, with 9 bases that match TRBD1. CDR1 SEHNR and CDR2 FQNEAQ come from the germline V gene (reference sequence). The CDR3 contains 14 residues. V was pared by 5 bases and J by 3 bases, with 4 bases of the junction left unmatched. As DNA, the CDR3 is TGTGCCAGCAGCCACCGGGACAGGGACTATGGCTACACCTTC. It translates to CASSHRDRDYGYTF.

The chain carries TRBV9 and TRBJ1-6, with D hard to call. Trimming shortened V by 3 bases and J by 0 bases, and 16 bases separated the two germline ends. CDR3 length: 18 amino acids. Germline CDR1 SGDLS, CDR2 YYNGEE. The chain's CDR3 is CASSGPPVASSYNSPLHF. The CDR3 DNA is TGTGCCAGCAGCGGACCCCCCGTCGCCAGCTCCTATAATTCACCCCTCCACTTT.

V gene TRBV2 combines with J gene TRBJ1-4; D remains ambiguous. Trimming left V 11 bases short and J 4 bases short, with 11 bases between. The CDR3 sequence is 12 residues long. Per the germline V gene, CDR1 is SNHLY and CDR2 is FYNNEI. CDR3 residues: CAGDIGNEKLFF. In DNA form, the CDR3 reads TGTGCCGGCGACATTGGTAATGAAAAACTGTTTTTT. The entire variable domain, with the rest obtained from reference TRBV2 and TRBJ1-4, is as follows: EPEVTQTPSHQVTQMGQEVILRCVPISNHLYFYWYRQILGQKVEFLVSFYNNEISEKSEIFDDQFSVERPDGSNFTLKIRSTKLEDSAMYFCAGDIGNEKLFFGSGTQLSVL.

This clonotype has more than one count but fewer than ten. V is TRBV4-3 and J is TRBJ1-6; possible D gene TRBD1, 5 bases. Germline assignment: CDR1 LGHNA and CDR2 YSLEER. V shed 0 bases and J shed 2 bases, with 8 bases lying between them. The CDR3 totals 16 residues. The CDR3 protein is CASSQDTGPYNSPLHF. As DNA, the CDR3 is TGCGCCAGCAGCCAAGATACAGGTCCCTATAATTCACCCCTCCACTTT.

This clonotype has more than one count but fewer than ten. The chain combines TRBV29-1 with TRBJ2-3; tentative D call: TRBD1 (7 bases). CDR1 and CDR2 from the germline V gene are SQVTM and ANQGSEA. Trimming stripped 4 bases from V and 4 bases from J, with 12 bases between. The CDR3 runs 13 residues. CDR3 sequence reads: CSVAGGYPDTQYF. DNA for the CDR3: TGCAGCGTTGCAGGGGGGTACCCAGATACGCAGTATTTT.

The table lists this clonotype with a count of one. The V gene is TRBV14, the J gene TRBJ1-1, with D unclear. Germline V gives CDR1 SGHDN, CDR2 FVKESK. Trimming removed 2 bases at V and 0 bases at J, with 7 bases between. The CDR3 consists of 14 residues. The CDR3 DNA is TGTGCCAGCAGCCAAAGTGGTTTGAACACTGAAGCTTTCTTT. This encodes CASSQSGLNTEAFF. Full variable domain (missing parts from reference TRBV14 and TRBJ1-1): EAGVTQFPSHSVIEKGQTVTLRCDPISGHDNLYWYRRVMGKEIKFLLHFVKESKQDESGMPNNRFLAERTGGTYSTLKVQPAELEDSGVYFCASSQSGLNTEAFFGQGTRLTVV.

This clonotype was counted at least ten times. The chain combines TRBV12-3 or TRBV12-4 with TRBJ2-7, with 7 bases matching TRBD1. There are 13 residues in the CDR3. V lost 6 bases, J lost 5 bases, and 7 bases stayed unmatched. The CDR3 is CASSLQGPHEQYF. DNA of the CDR3: TGTGCCAGCAGCCTACAGGGGCCCCACGAGCAGTACTTC.